This T cell receptor beta chain was documented in a study of cytomegalovirus exposure and HLA in healthy donors. The PCR was carried out with 60 Vbeta primers and 13 Jbeta primers. The protocol was immunoSEQ multiplex PCR, while the TCRdb copy is restricted to in-frame clones and leaves out a portion. The sample lists around 180,000 clones, roughly 84% occurring once. The CDR3 is made up of 20 amino acids. Trimming cost V 0 bases and J 5 bases; bases outside gene matches: 19. Germline V gene lookup returns CDR1 ENHRY and CDR2 SYGVKD. The chain has TRBV10-3 and TRBJ2-1; TRBD1 agrees at 7 bases. The sample comprised PBMCs. This clonotype was sampled from a boy younger than 18 in good health and CMV-seronegative. The CDR3 DNA follows: TGTGCCATCAGTGAGTCGATGGGGACAGCGTACCGAAAAGAAGACAATGAGCAGTTCTTC. Residues: CAISESMGTAYRKEDNEQFF.